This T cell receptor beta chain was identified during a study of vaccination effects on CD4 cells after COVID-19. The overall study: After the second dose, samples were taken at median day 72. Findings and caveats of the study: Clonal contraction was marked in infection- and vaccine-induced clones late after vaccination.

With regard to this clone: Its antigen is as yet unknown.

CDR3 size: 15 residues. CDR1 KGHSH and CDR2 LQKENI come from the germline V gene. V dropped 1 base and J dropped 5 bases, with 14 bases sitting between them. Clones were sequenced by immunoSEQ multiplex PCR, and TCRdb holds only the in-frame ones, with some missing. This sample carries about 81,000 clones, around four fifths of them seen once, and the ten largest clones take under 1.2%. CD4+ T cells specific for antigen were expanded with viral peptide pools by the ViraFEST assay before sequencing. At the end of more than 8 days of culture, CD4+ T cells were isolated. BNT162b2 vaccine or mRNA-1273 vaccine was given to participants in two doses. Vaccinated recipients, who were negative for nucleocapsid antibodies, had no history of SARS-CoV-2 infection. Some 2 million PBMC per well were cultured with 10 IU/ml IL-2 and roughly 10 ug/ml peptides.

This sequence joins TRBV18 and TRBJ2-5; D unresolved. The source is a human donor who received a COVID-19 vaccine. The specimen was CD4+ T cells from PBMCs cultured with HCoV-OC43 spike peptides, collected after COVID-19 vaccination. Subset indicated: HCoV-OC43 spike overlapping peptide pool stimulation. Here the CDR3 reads CASSPQKGPSETQYF. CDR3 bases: TGTGCCAGCTCACCACAAAAGGGCCCCTCGGAGACCCAGTACTTC. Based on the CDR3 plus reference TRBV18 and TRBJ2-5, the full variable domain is NAGVMQNPRHLVRRRGQEARLRCSPMKGHSHVYWYRQLPEEGLKFMVYLQKENIIDESGMPKERFSAEFPKEGPSILRIQQVVRGDSAAYFCASSPQKGPSETQYFGPGTRLLVL.